The entry that follows covers one T cell receptor beta chain sequence. Uncultured naive and memory CD4+ T cells supplied DNA for deep TCR-beta sequencing. The assay was immunoSEQ multiplex PCR, and TCRdb's table has in-frame clones only and misses some. The sample yields tens of thousands of clones, 75% to 90% seen once. Unexposed donor CD4+ T cells date from about 2011-2018, before the COVID-19 pandemic. Germline trimming cut 6 bases from V and 1 base from J; bases unmatched to any gene: 16. Germline V gene data show CDR1 as SNHLY and CDR2 as FYNNEI. CDR3 length equals 18 residues. This entry comes from a study of CD4 T cells in relation to SARS-CoV-2 and coronaviruses. Study in general: The restricting HLA molecule for shared crossreactive spike epitopes was mapped.

The chain uses TRBV2 and TRBJ2-3, with TRBD1 matching over 7 bases. The sample comprised memory CD4+ T cells from PBMCs. This clonotype was sampled from a human donor in good health. CDR3 protein: CASRSPGEGALGTDTQYF. The CDR3 DNA reads as TGTGCCAGCAGGAGCCCTGGTGAGGGGGCCCTCGGCACAGATACGCAGTATTTT.